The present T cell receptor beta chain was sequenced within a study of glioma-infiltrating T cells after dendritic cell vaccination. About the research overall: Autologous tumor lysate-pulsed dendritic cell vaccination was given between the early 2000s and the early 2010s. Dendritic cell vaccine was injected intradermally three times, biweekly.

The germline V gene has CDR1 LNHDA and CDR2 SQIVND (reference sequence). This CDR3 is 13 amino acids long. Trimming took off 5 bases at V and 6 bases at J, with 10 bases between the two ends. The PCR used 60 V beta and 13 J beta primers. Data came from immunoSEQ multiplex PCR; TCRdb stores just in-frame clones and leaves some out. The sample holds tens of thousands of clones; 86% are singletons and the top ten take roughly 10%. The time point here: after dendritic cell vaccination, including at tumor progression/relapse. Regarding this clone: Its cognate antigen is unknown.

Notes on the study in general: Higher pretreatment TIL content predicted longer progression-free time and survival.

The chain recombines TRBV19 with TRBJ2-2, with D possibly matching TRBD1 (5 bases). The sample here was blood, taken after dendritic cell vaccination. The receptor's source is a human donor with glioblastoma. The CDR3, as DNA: TGTGCCAGTAGTTTCGCCAGGGCCGGGGAGCTGTTTTTT. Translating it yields CASSFARAGELFF.